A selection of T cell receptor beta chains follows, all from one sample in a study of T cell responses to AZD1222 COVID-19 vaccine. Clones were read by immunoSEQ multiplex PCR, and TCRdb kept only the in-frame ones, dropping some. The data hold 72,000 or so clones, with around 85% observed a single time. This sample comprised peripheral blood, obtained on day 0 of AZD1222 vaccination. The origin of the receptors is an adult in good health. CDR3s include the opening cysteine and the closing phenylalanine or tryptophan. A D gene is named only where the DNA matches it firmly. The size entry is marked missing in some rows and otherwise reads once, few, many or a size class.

CDR3 protein: CASSHGFAGLRSQNTEAFF
CDR3 DNA: TGCGCCAGCAGCCATGGGTTTGCGGGACTTCGCTCTCAGAACACTGAAGCTTTCTTT
D gene: .
V gene: TRBV4-1
clone size: .
J gene: TRBJ1-1

CDR3 protein: CASSSGTSRGLYF
CDR3 DNA: TGTGCCAGCAGTTCCGGGACCTCCCGTGGGTTGTACTTC
D gene: .
V gene: TRBV12-3/TRBV12-4
clone size: .
J gene: TRBJ2-7

CDR3 protein: CASSQGLTNEKLFF
CDR3 DNA: TGTGCCAGCAGCCAGGGGTTAACTAATGAAAAACTGTTTTTT
D gene: .
V gene: TRBV11-3
clone size: once
J gene: TRBJ1-4

CDR3 protein: CASSSWGAETQYF
CDR3 DNA: TGTGCCAGCAGCTCATGGGGGGCAGAGACCCAGTACTTC
D gene: .
V gene: TRBV7-2
clone size: .
J gene: TRBJ2-5

CDR3 protein: CASSRHRQGLETQYF
CDR3 DNA: TGTGCCAGCAGCCGTCACCGACAGGGTTTGGAGACCCAGTACTTC
D gene: TRBD1
V gene: TRBV5-6
clone size: .
J gene: TRBJ2-5

CDR3 protein: CASSQGDHRGENTGELFF
CDR3 DNA: TGTGCCAGCAGCCAAGGGGACCACAGGGGCGAGAACACCGGGGAGCTGTTTTTT
D gene: TRBD1
V gene: TRBV4-2
clone size: few
J gene: TRBJ2-2

CDR3 protein: CAISESGGYTF
CDR3 DNA: TGTGCCATCAGTGAGTCAGGGGGCTACACCTTC
D gene: .
V gene: TRBV10-3
clone size: .
J gene: TRBJ1-2

CDR3 protein: CAWMGQVNTEAFF
CDR3 DNA: TGTGCCTGGATGGGACAGGTTAACACTGAAGCTTTCTTT
D gene: TRBD1
V gene: TRBV30
clone size: .
J gene: TRBJ1-1

CDR3 protein: CAWSVGIKAFF
CDR3 DNA: TGTGCCTGGAGTGTAGGGATTAAAGCTTTCTTT
D gene: .
V gene: TRBV30
clone size: .
J gene: TRBJ1-1

CDR3 protein: CASSDRDYGYTF
CDR3 DNA: TGTGCCAGTAGCGACAGGGACTATGGCTACACCTTC
D gene: TRBD1
V gene: TRBV19
clone size: once
J gene: TRBJ1-2

CDR3 protein: CASGQTGTQYF
CDR3 DNA: TGTGCCTCCGGGCAGACCGGTACGCAGTATTTT
D gene: .
V gene: TRBV11-3
clone size: .
J gene: TRBJ2-3

CDR3 protein: CASSSDRALYDGYTF
CDR3 DNA: TGTGCCAGCAGTTCGGACAGGGCACTCTATGACGGCTACACCTTC
D gene: TRBD1
V gene: TRBV6-5
clone size: .
J gene: TRBJ1-2

CDR3 protein: CASSLLPTYEQYF
CDR3 DNA: TGTGCCAGCAGCTTACTACCTACCTACGAGCAGTACTTC
D gene: .
V gene: TRBV7-9
clone size: .
J gene: TRBJ2-7

CDR3 protein: CASSPGRGEQYF
CDR3 DNA: TGTGCCAGCAGCCCCGGTCGTGGCGAGCAGTACTTC
D gene: .
V gene: TRBV7-9
clone size: .
J gene: TRBJ2-7

CDR3 protein: CASSRSGNNEKLFF
CDR3 DNA: TGTGCCAGCTCTCGGTCGGGTAATAATGAAAAACTGTTTTTT
D gene: .
V gene: TRBV18
clone size: .
J gene: TRBJ1-4

CDR3 protein: CASKQRNEQFF
CDR3 DNA: TGTGCCAGCAAGCAGAGGAATGAGCAGTTCTTC
D gene: .
V gene: TRBV2
clone size: .
J gene: TRBJ2-1

CDR3 protein: CASSFTGNGGTEAFF
CDR3 DNA: TGTGCCAGCAGTTTTACAGGGAATGGTGGCACTGAAGCTTTCTTT
D gene: .
V gene: TRBV6-5
clone size: .
J gene: TRBJ1-1